Below, 32 T cell receptor beta chains from the same sample are listed, as sequenced in a study of T cells in Graves' hyperthyroidism and ophthalmopathy. Amplified regions were TCR beta CDR3 sequences from RNA transcripts. Using the HTBI primer set, a first-round RT-PCR was run on the TCR CDR3. One entry per CDR3 protein, called by TCRdb with MiXCR from the multiplex PCR reads. The profile shows 550,000 to 700,000 distinct CDR3 sequences, roughly 14% of them singletons. Sequencing used blood. The receptors were gathered from a woman aged 40 to 49 with Graves' ophthalmopathy.

Concerning this clonotype: This may arise from a read error, as a much more abundant clone is one base away. The chain uses TRBV6-2 or TRBV6-3 and TRBJ2-7; TRBD1 agrees at 7 bases. This CDR3 contains 14 residues. Per germline, CDR1 MNHEY and CDR2 SVGEGT. The V gene end was trimmed by 2 bases and the J gene end by 7 bases; junction bases not matched to a gene: 8. The chain's CDR3 is CASSYRDSAREQYF. The DNA for the CDR3 is TGTGCCAGCAGTTACCGGGACAGTGCGCGAGAGCAGTACTTC.

The J gene is TRBJ1-2, the V gene TRBV28; no reliable D call. Germline CDR1 and CDR2: MDHEN and SYDVKM. The CDR3 runs 12 residues. Trimming left V 4 bases short and J 4 bases short, with 7 bases between. The CDR3 here is CASSSERYGYTF. CDR3 DNA: TGTGCCAGCAGTTCTGAGCGCTATGGCTACACCTTC.

This clonotype was recorded many times. This chain joins TRBV6-1 and TRBJ1-1; D might be TRBD1 (5 bases). This CDR3 region has 15 residues. V lost 0 bases and J lost 0, with 8 bases in between. Germline V CDR1 and CDR2: MNHNS, SASEGT. CDR3 in DNA: TGTGCCAGCAGTGAAGCGTGGGGGATGAACACTGAAGCTTTCTTT. It encodes CASSEAWGMNTEAFF.

This clonotype showed up just a few times. The chain joins TRBV5-1 to TRBJ1-1; 10 nucleotides match TRBD1. CDR1 and CDR2 from the germline V gene are SGHRS and YFSETQ. The CDR3 is 15 amino acids. V gave up 4 bases and J gave up 5 bases; unmatched junction bases: 8. For the CDR3, the DNA is TGCGCCAGCAGCAACCCGGACAGGGGGGGAACTGAAGCTTTCTTT. It encodes CASSNPDRGGTEAFF. The whole variable domain, remainder taken from reference TRBV5-1 and TRBJ1-1, is KAGVTQTPRYLIKTRGQQVTLSCSPISGHRSVSWYQQTPGQGLQFLFEYFSETQRNKGNFPGRFSGRQFSNSRSEMNVSTLELGDSALYLCASSNPDRGGTEAFFGQGTRLTVV.

The V call is TRBV11-2, the J call TRBJ2-1, with 15 bases fitting TRBD2. Germline V gene sequence: CDR1 SGHAT, CDR2 FQNNGV. The CDR3 is 14 residues long. Unmatched junction bases numbered 4, after V lost 4 bases and J lost 12 bases. CDR3 region: CASSSGLAGGLQFF. The CDR3 bases are TGTGCCAGCAGCTCAGGACTAGCGGGAGGGCTGCAGTTCTTC.

This clonotype showed up many times. Here the CDR3 DNA reads TGTGCCACCAGCAGTGACAGGGCGGGGGTTGACGAGCAGTACTTC. Translated: CATSSDRAGVDEQYF. The chain combines TRBV15 with TRBJ2-7; perhaps D is TRBD1 or TRBD2 (7 bases each). CDR1 and CDR2 from the germline V gene are LNHNV and YYDKDF (reference sequence). Trimming pared 3 bases from V and 5 bases from J, leaving 17 bases between. CDR3 length equals 15 residues.

The chain combines TRBV28 with TRBJ1-1; TRBD1 matches at 8 bases. The CDR3 spans 15 residues. Trimming took 5 bases from V and 0 from J; bases not matched to a gene: 5. The germline V gene has CDR1 MDHEN and CDR2 SYDVKM. This chain's CDR3 is CASSPTGGLNTEAFF. Written as DNA, the CDR3 is TGTGCCAGCAGTCCTACAGGGGGGCTGAACACTGAAGCTTTCTTT. Full variable domain (outside the CDR3, taken from reference TRBV28 and TRBJ1-1): DVKVTQSSRYLVKRTGEKVFLECVQDMDHENMFWYRQDPGLGLRLIYFSYDVKMKEKGDIPEGYSVSREKKERFSLILESASTNQTSMYLCASSPTGGLNTEAFFGQGTRLTVV.

This clonotype was seen a handful of times. CDR3 DNA: TGTGCCACCGATCACTCAGGGCCGAGGATGAACACTGAAGCTTTCTTT. As protein: CATDHSGPRMNTEAFF. The chain has TRBV12-3 or TRBV12-4 and TRBJ1-1, with D maybe TRBD1 (5 bases). CDR3 length: 16 residues. Trimming removed 10 bases from V and 0 bases from J, with 21 bases in between.

This clonotype appeared many times. The CDR3 reads CASSFSHQPQHF. DNA of the CDR3: TGTGCCAGCAGCTTTAGTCATCAGCCCCAGCATTTT. The chain combines TRBV7-2 with TRBJ1-5; the D is unclear. CDR1 and CDR2 (germline): SGHTA, FQGNSA. There are 12 residues in the CDR3. Trimming removed 3 bases at V and 5 bases at J, with 5 bases between.

This clonotype appeared many times. The chain couples TRBV7-6 to TRBJ2-5; TRBD2 aligns across 9 bases. Germline V gene data show CDR1 as SGHVS and CDR2 as FNYEAQ. V gave up 4 bases and J gave up 2 bases; unmatched junction bases: 5. This CDR3 is built from 15 residues. The CDR3 DNA is TGTGCCAGCAGCTCCGTAGCGGGAGTACAAGAGACCCAGTACTTC. Its protein product is CASSSVAGVQETQYF.

This clonotype was seen many times. This rearrangement joins TRBV6-1 to TRBJ1-4; D unclear. V lost 3 bases and J 6 bases, leaving 14 bases between the germline ends. CDR1 and CDR2 (germline): MNHNS, SASEGT. There are 15 residues in the CDR3. For the CDR3, the DNA is TGTGCCAGCAGTGATCTTCCCCCAAGGGATGAAAAACTGTTTTTT. This translates into CASSDLPPRDEKLFF.

The sample holds many counts of this clonotype. The chain recombines TRBV7-3 with TRBJ2-5; D unclear. With 2 bases removed from V and 5 bases from J, the gap between germline ends came to 9 bases. Germline values: CDR1 SGHTA, CDR2 FQGTGA. This CDR3 has 13 residues. CDR3 DNA: TGTGCCAGCAGCTTAGGGTATGGGGAGACCCAGTACTTC. Encoded protein: CASSLGYGETQYF.

The chain has TRBV3-1 and TRBJ1-1; D is possibly TRBD1 (5 bases). The V gene lost 5 bases and the J gene lost 9 bases, with 13 bases spanning the gap. The CDR3 sequence is 12 residues long. Germline values: CDR1 LGHDT, CDR2 YNNKEL (reference sequence). CDR3 coding DNA: TGTGCCAGCAGCGCCCCCGGGGGAAAAGCTTTCTTT. It specifies CASSAPGGKAFF.

There are a few counts of this clonotype. The chain's CDR3 is CAISESKGPGGNQPQHF. The CDR3 coding sequence is TGTGCCATCAGTGAGTCGAAAGGGCCAGGGGGAAATCAGCCCCAGCATTTT. The chain links TRBV10-3 to TRBJ1-5, with TRBD1 matching 7 bases. The germline V gene has CDR1 ENHRY and CDR2 SYGVKD. CDR3 length: 17 residues. V shed 0 bases, J shed 4 bases, and the junction held 9 bases outside the gene matches.

Many counts were recorded for this clonotype. The genes are TRBV18 and TRBJ2-7; the D is unclear. With 3 bases removed from V and 3 bases from J, the gap between germline ends came to 9 bases. The CDR3 spans 13 residues. Germline V gene sequence: CDR1 KGHSH, CDR2 LQKENI. CDR3 protein: CASSPRNNYEQYF. CDR3 nucleotide sequence: TGTGCCAGCTCACCCCGGAACAACTACGAGCAGTACTTC. Variable domain in full (rest from reference TRBV18 and TRBJ2-7): NAGVMQNPRHLVRRRGQEARLRCSPMKGHSHVYWYRQLPEEGLKFMVYLQKENIIDESGMPKERFSAEFPKEGPSILRIQQVVRGDSAAYFCASSPRNNYEQYFGPGTRLTVT.

This clonotype occurred many times. The V call is TRBV20-1, the J call TRBJ2-7; 9 nucleotides agree with TRBD1. Germline loops: CDR1 DFQATT, CDR2 SNEGSKA (reference sequence). The CDR3 contains 14 residues. The junction had 9 bases not matched to a gene; V was cut back by 8 bases and J by 1 base. The CDR3 loop reads CSSTAGTGSYEQYF. The CDR3 coding sequence is TGCAGTTCCACCGCCGGGACAGGGTCCTACGAGCAGTACTTC.

The chain carries TRBV7-2 and TRBJ2-7; 7 bases fit TRBD2. The CDR3 is 14 residues long. With 6 bases clipped from V and 0 bases from J, the junction kept 5 bases outside the gene matches. Germline CDR1 is SGHTA and CDR2 is FQGNSA. This CDR3 is CASRGTSDSYEQYF. CDR3 DNA: TGTGCCAGCAGAGGAACTAGCGACTCCTACGAGCAGTACTTC.

The rearrangement joins TRBV12-3 or TRBV12-4 to TRBJ2-7; no clear D gene. The CDR3 loop spans 13 amino acids. Trimming removed 2 bases at V and 9 bases at J, with 14 bases between. CDR3 nucleotides: TGTGCCAGCAGTTTAATCCAGGTGCAAGGGCAGTACTTC. Translation: CASSLIQVQGQYF.

This clonotype was counted at least ten times. This chain joins TRBV7-2 and TRBJ1-1; D remains ambiguous. Trimming removed 2 bases at V and 2 bases at J, with 6 bases between. CDR3 length: 13 residues. Germline CDR1 reads SGHTA; CDR2 reads FQGNSA. The CDR3 coding sequence is TGTGCCAGCAGCTTAATAGACAACACTGAAGCTTTCTTT. Its protein is CASSLIDNTEAFF.

On this clonotype: A much more abundant neighbour one base away suggests this may be a read error. The chain has TRBV12-3 or TRBV12-4 and TRBJ2-2; D is undetermined. CDR3 length: 10 amino acids. This chain's CDR3 is CASFTAELFF. CDR3 sequence (DNA): TGTGCCAGCTTTACCGCGGAGCTGTTTTTT.

V usage is TRBV11-2 and J usage is TRBJ1-5; D gene uncertain. Deletions cut 0 bases from V and 4 bases from J, with 10 bases between. Germline-derived CDR1 and CDR2 are SGHAT and FQNNGV. This CDR3 contains 15 residues. This CDR3 is CASSLDPGRNQPQHF. CDR3 bases: TGTGCCAGCAGCTTAGATCCAGGTCGGAATCAGCCCCAGCATTTT.

This clonotype occurred many times. This sequence joins TRBV6-5 and TRBJ2-7; 7 bases match TRBD1. The ends lost 6 bases at V and 2 bases at J; junction bases unmatched: 10. Looked up from germline, CDR1 is MNHEY and CDR2 is SVGAGI. The CDR3 sequence is 15 residues long. The chain's CDR3 is CASRRWETGTYEQYF. DNA for the CDR3: TGTGCCAGCAGAAGGTGGGAGACAGGGACCTACGAGCAGTACTTC.

There are many counts of this clonotype. V gene TRBV7-2 combines with J gene TRBJ2-7, with D possibly being TRBD2 (5 bases). V lost 2 bases and J 2 bases, leaving 19 bases between the germline ends. The CDR3 runs 17 residues. The germline V gene encodes CDR1 SGHTA and CDR2 FQGNSA. CDR3: CASSLSGGPHNTYEQYF. The CDR3 DNA reads TGTGCCAGCAGCTTAAGTGGCGGGCCGCACAATACCTACGAGCAGTACTTC.

The V call is TRBV9, the J call TRBJ2-5; 8 bases line up with TRBD1. This CDR3 comprises 14 residues. Germline CDR1 reads SGDLS; CDR2 reads YYNGEE. The ends lost 0 bases at V and 5 bases at J; junction bases unmatched: 3. CDR3 coding DNA: TGTGCCAGCAGCGTAGCGTACAGGGGGGAGACCCAGTACTTC. It translates to CASSVAYRGETQYF. Full variable domain (outside the CDR3, taken from reference TRBV9 and TRBJ2-5): DSGVTQTPKHLITATGQRVTLRCSPRSGDLSVYWYQQSLDQGLQFLIQYYNGEERAKGNILERFSAQQFPDLHSELNLSSLELGDSALYFCASSVAYRGETQYFGPGTRLLVL.

The table lists this clonotype with a few counts. CDR3 protein: CASSTTGTAYTGELFF. CDR3 coding DNA: TGCGCCAGCAGTACTACCGGGACAGCCTACACCGGGGAGCTGTTTTTT. The rearrangement links TRBV5-1 to TRBJ2-2, with TRBD1 matching over 7 bases. Germline V gives CDR1 SGHRS, CDR2 YFSETQ. J was trimmed by 3 bases and V by 5 bases; bases with no gene match: 10. The CDR3 totals 16 residues.

This clonotype was counted at least ten times. The chain links TRBV29-1 to TRBJ1-1, with 8 bases that match TRBD1. The CDR3 contains 14 residues. Germline CDR1 SQVTM, CDR2 ANQGSEA. The J segment lost 5 bases and the V segment lost 2 bases, leaving 7 bases of the junction unmatched. Written as DNA, the CDR3 is TGCAGCGTTGAATTTTCGGACAGGGAGACTGAAGCTTTCTTT. As protein: CSVEFSDRETEAFF.

This clonotype came up a few times. The rearrangement joins TRBV6-1 to TRBJ1-6; 7 bases are shared with TRBD1. Germline trimming cut 6 bases from V and 0 bases from J; bases unmatched to any gene: 5. The germline gives CDR1 MNHNS, CDR2 SASEGT. The length of the CDR3 is 16 residues. As DNA, the CDR3 is TGTGCCAGCAGAACGACAGGGAGCTCCTATAATTCACCCCTCCACTTT. It is translated as CASRTTGSSYNSPLHF.

The sample holds many counts of this clonotype. This chain links TRBV6-1 with TRBJ2-7, with 8 nucleotides matching TRBD2. The trim removed 3 bases at V and 5 bases at J, leaving 9 bases unmatched. Per the germline V gene, CDR1 is MNHNS and CDR2 is SASEGT. The CDR3 sequence is 15 residues long. This CDR3 reads CASSELSGTSDEQYF. CDR3 sequence (DNA): TGTGCCAGCAGTGAGCTCTCCGGGACTAGTGACGAGCAGTACTTC.

This clonotype occurred many times. The rearrangement links TRBV29-1 to TRBJ2-3, with D possibly being TRBD2 (5 bases). The CDR3 is made up of 11 amino acids. The germline CDR1 and CDR2 sequences are SQVTM and ANQGSEA. Trimming pared 6 bases from V and 2 bases from J, leaving 6 bases between. The CDR3, as DNA: TGCAGCGTGACTACCACAGATACGCAGTATTTT. As protein: CSVTTTDTQYF.

In this sample, this clonotype turned up many times. This rearrangement joins TRBV14 to TRBJ2-7; TRBD2 is a possible D gene (5 bases). CDR1 is SGHDN and CDR2 is FVKESK in the germline V gene. This CDR3 is 14 amino acids long. Trimming cost V 1 base and J 3 bases, with 10 bases left between them. The CDR3 DNA reads as TGTGCCAGCAGCCAAGGACTATCGGGCTACGAGCAGTACTTC. It yields the protein CASSQGLSGYEQYF.

This clonotype occurred many times. This sequence joins TRBV25-1 and TRBJ2-2; TRBD2 is a possible D gene (5 bases). The CDR3 is 16 amino acids. V was trimmed by 1 base and J by 1 base, leaving 10 bases between them. CDR1 and CDR2 from the germline V gene are MGHDK and SYGVNS. Here the CDR3 DNA reads TGTGCCAGCAGTGAATTCCAACTAGAGAACACCGGGGAGCTGTTTTTT. Translated, it gives CASSEFQLENTGELFF.

This rearrangement joins TRBV5-1 to TRBJ2-7; 11 bases fit TRBD2. Germline CDR1 is SGHRS and CDR2 is YFSETQ. Trimming removed 4 bases from V and 2 bases from J; junction bases left unmatched: 8. The CDR3 is 16 residues long. The CDR3 is CASSPRILAGAYEQYF. The CDR3, as DNA: TGCGCCAGCAGCCCTAGGATACTAGCGGGAGCCTACGAGCAGTACTTC. The full variable domain, in which reference TRBV5-1 and TRBJ2-7 provide the parts outside the CDR3, is KAGVTQTPRYLIKTRGQQVTLSCSPISGHRSVSWYQQTPGQGLQFLFEYFSETQRNKGNFPGRFSGRQFSNSRSEMNVSTLELGDSALYLCASSPRILAGAYEQYFGPGTRLTVT.